This is a list of T cell receptor beta chains from one sample in a study of blood T cell repertoires in COVID-19. Assay: immunoSEQ multiplex PCR; the TCRdb copy retains only in-frame clones and omits some. The data contain roughly 200,000 clones, under 90% of them singletons. The sequenced sample consisted of peripheral blood. All receptors derive from a woman aged 80 or over with COVID-19, enrolled during active disease. CDR3s include the opening cysteine and the closing phenylalanine or tryptophan. Clone size is not always given. Where it is, it says once, few, many or a class for expanded clones.

V gene,J gene,CDR3 length,clone size,CDR3 protein
TRBV1,TRBJ1-1,16,few,CTSSQGDRRASTEAFF
TRBV12-3/TRBV12-4,TRBJ1-2,11,NA,CASSLQGGYTF
TRBV7-9,TRBJ2-1,15,NA,CASSLDTSPYNEQFF
TRBV28,TRBJ2-2,16,NA,CASSLAGLGHTGELFF
TRBV2,TRBJ2-1,15,NA,CASSGSSGRQGEQFF
TRBV27,TRBJ1-2,15,NA,CASQGGTRDPYGYTF
TRBV5-1,TRBJ1-2,15,NA,CASSLDSAANYGYTF
TRBV7-8,TRBJ2-1,15,many,CASILWSSSYNEQFF
TRBV3-1/TRBV3-2,TRBJ2-7,15,NA,CASSQGHEGAYEQYF
TRBV5-6,TRBJ2-2,15,NA,CASSWRTEMSGELFF
TRBV24-1,TRBJ1-5,12,few,CATRREDQPQHF
TRBV9,TRBJ1-4,14,NA,CASSVEGGVEKLFF
TRBV3-1/TRBV3-2,TRBJ1-5,20,NA,CASSQGMQAGVLYSNQPQHF
TRBV3-1/TRBV3-2,TRBJ2-7,13,NA,CASSLGHNYEQYF
TRBV6-5,TRBJ1-1,16,NA,CASSYSGGDADTEAFF
TRBV3-1/TRBV3-2,TRBJ2-5,16,NA,CASSPLRAGGVETQYF
TRBV7-2,TRBJ2-3,15,NA,CASRGRGLAGGTQYF
TRBV6-5,TRBJ2-1,13,NA,CASSYEAYNEQFF
TRBV9,TRBJ2-1,14,NA,CASSAPSGGNEQFF
TRBV4-1,TRBJ2-1,15,NA,CASSLTGGPYNEQFF
TRBV9,TRBJ1-3,15,NA,CASSVRGTSGNTIYF
TRBV19,TRBJ1-2,16,NA,CASSPTYRDRGYGYTF
TRBV13,TRBJ1-2,16,once,CASSWGGGAINYGYTF
TRBV19,TRBJ1-5,15,few,CASSIVSGGKQPQHF
TRBV5-4,TRBJ2-1,16,NA,CASSLVRDSSYNEQFF